The 30 T cell receptor beta chains listed next were all sequenced from one sample in a study of cytomegalovirus exposure and HLA in healthy donors (dated by TCRdb to the late 2010s). Libraries were made using the immunoSEQ multiplex PCR assay. For the multiplex PCR, a mixture combining 60 forward primers for TCR Vbeta segments and 13 reverse primers for TCR Jbeta segments was used. Not all clones reach the TCRdb copy of this immuneACCESS table, which keeps in-frame sequences only. Checked studies attribute under half of the gap to unresolved V genes and leave the rest unexplained. This sample gives some 170,000 clones in total; roughly 79% of them show up just once. Of the sample, under 15% falls within the top ten clones. The sequencing input was PBMCs. The receptors derive from a woman aged 45 to 65 in good health and CMV-seronegative.

J is TRBJ2-2 and V is TRBV2; 9 nucleotides agree with TRBD2. Trimming took 7 bases from V and 7 from J; bases not matched to a gene: 10. The germline V gene has CDR1 SNHLY and CDR2 FYNNEI. This CDR3 contains 15 residues. CDR3 sequence reads: CASTVERGVSGELFF. DNA for the CDR3: TGTGCCAGCACCGTCGAGCGGGGGGTAAGCGGGGAGCTGTTTTTT.

The J gene is TRBJ2-7, the V gene TRBV4-3; maybe TRBD2 (5 bases). Trimming pared 3 bases from V and 2 bases from J, leaving 11 bases between. In germline, CDR1 is LGHNA, CDR2 YSLEER. The CDR3 is 14 residues long. CDR3: CASSQEFGAYEQYF. The CDR3 DNA follows: TGCGCCAGCAGCCAGGAGTTCGGGGCCTACGAGCAGTACTTC.

This chain connects TRBV10-3 to TRBJ1-4, with D possibly matching TRBD1 (6 bases). The CDR3 runs to 13 residues. Looked up from germline, CDR1 is ENHRY and CDR2 is SYGVKD. With 6 bases removed from V and 7 bases from J, the gap between germline ends came to 12 bases. The CDR3 protein is CAIRNRDGEKLFF. The CDR3 DNA is TGTGCCATCAGAAACAGGGACGGTGAAAAACTGTTTTTT.

The rearrangement links TRBV2 to TRBJ1-2; the D is unclear. Per the germline V gene, CDR1 is SNHLY and CDR2 is FYNNEI. The germline V and J ends were trimmed by 4 bases and 8 bases, with 14 bases remaining between them. This CDR3 is built from 13 residues. CDR3 in DNA: TGTGCCAGCAGTGTCGGCCTCAGGAGGGGCTACACCTTC. Residues: CASSVGLRRGYTF.

V is TRBV10-3 and J is TRBJ1-3, with unresolved D. Trimming took 8 bases from V and 7 from J, leaving 15 bases between them. CDR3 length: 13 amino acids. CDR1 and CDR2 (germline): ENHRY, SYGVKD. The CDR3 DNA sequence: TGTGCCATCCGGGGAGAGTCATGGAACACCATATATTTT. It is translated as CAIRGESWNTIYF.

The chain carries TRBV19 and TRBJ1-6; 7 bases align to TRBD1. There are 15 residues in the CDR3. The trim removed 9 bases at V and 5 bases at J, leaving 10 bases unmatched. CDR1 is LNHDA, CDR2 SQIVND, per germline (reference sequence). CDR3 bases: TGTGCCAGCTGCACCTCGGGGACAGATAATTCACCCCTCCACTTT. Encoded protein: CASCTSGTDNSPLHF. The full variable domain, with the rest looked up from reference TRBV19 and TRBJ1-6, is DGGITQSPKYLFRKEGQNVTLSCEQNLNHDAMYWYRQDPGQGLRLIYYSQIVNDFQKGDIAEGYSVSREKKESFPLTVTSAQKNPTAFYLCASCTSGTDNSPLHFGNGTRLTVT.

The chain recombines TRBV10-2 with TRBJ2-3, with TRBD1 as a possible D gene (5 bases). The CDR3 sequence is 14 residues long. Germline CDR1 is WSHSY and CDR2 is SAAADI. V was cut by 6 bases and J by 6 bases, with 16 bases left in between. DNA of the CDR3: TGCGCCAGCAGCCTCCCCTTAGGGGTTGATACGCAGTATTTT. Encoded protein: CASSLPLGVDTQYF.

V is TRBV4-3 and J is TRBJ2-1; TRBD2 matches 9 bases. V was pared by 3 bases and J by 6 bases, with 6 bases of the junction left unmatched. Germline lookup yields CDR1 LGHNA and CDR2 YSLEER. The CDR3 contains 15 residues. CDR3 loop: CASSHVAGDSNEQFF. The CDR3 coding sequence is TGCGCCAGCAGCCATGTAGCGGGAGATAGCAATGAGCAGTTCTTC.

CDR3 bases: TGTGCCAGCAGCTTAGTTGGTGGCGGCCCCCAGCATTTT. Encoded protein: CASSLVGGGPQHF. The genes are TRBV7-9 and TRBJ1-5, with no clear D. Germline values: CDR1 SEHNR, CDR2 FQNEAQ (reference sequence). The CDR3 extends over 13 amino acids. V was shortened by 1 base and J by 10 bases, with 11 bases between the two germline ends.

V usage is TRBV28 and J usage is TRBJ1-2, with a weak D call TRBD1 (5 bases). Germline V gene data show CDR1 as MDHEN and CDR2 as SYDVKM. Trimming took off 5 bases at V and 2 bases at J, with 12 bases between the two ends. The CDR3 has 14 residues. DNA for the CDR3: TGTGCCAGCAGTCCCCCCCGGGGGAACTATGGCTACACCTTC. Translation gives CASSPPRGNYGYTF.

CDR3: CSARRTGDGEQFF. For the CDR3, the DNA is TGCAGCGCCCGCCGGACAGGGGACGGTGAGCAGTTCTTC. The chain employs TRBV29-1 and TRBJ2-1, with 9 bases aligning to TRBD1. Germline V gene data show CDR1 as SQVTM and CDR2 as ANQGSEA. This CDR3 contains 13 residues. J gave up 9 bases and V 7 bases, and 10 bases lay outside the gene matches.

The rearrangement uses TRBV28 and TRBJ1-1; TRBD1 agrees at 7 bases. This CDR3 contains 12 residues. Germline loops: CDR1 MDHEN, CDR2 SYDVKM. J was trimmed by 11 bases and V by 3 bases; bases with no gene match: 6. CDR3 bases: TGTGCCAGCAGTTTGAGTCAGGGGGAGGCTTTCTTT. This encodes CASSLSQGEAFF.

The rearrangement uses TRBV7-2 and TRBJ2-7; D is possibly TRBD1 (6 bases). V gave up 2 bases and J gave up 6 bases, with 17 bases separating them. CDR3 length: 15 amino acids. Per germline, CDR1 SGHTA and CDR2 FQGNSA. CDR3 region: CASSLRTARGGEQYF. The DNA for the CDR3 is TGTGCCAGCAGCTTAAGGACTGCCCGAGGGGGCGAGCAGTACTTC.

V and J are TRBV9 and TRBJ2-1, with TRBD2 identical over 10 bases. With 1 base clipped from V and 2 bases from J, the junction kept 3 bases outside the gene matches. This CDR3 region has 16 residues. Per the germline V gene, CDR1 is SGDLS and CDR2 is YYNGEE. The CDR3 reads CASSVQGLAPYNEQFF. In DNA form, the CDR3 reads TGTGCCAGCAGCGTACAGGGACTAGCGCCCTACAATGAGCAGTTCTTC.

This clone was seen only once. The chain joins TRBV30 to TRBJ1-3, with D possibly matching TRBD1 (5 bases). The CDR3 runs 13 residues. V lost 5 bases and J lost 0, with 8 bases in between. Germline-derived CDR1 and CDR2 are GTSNPN and SVGIG (reference sequence). This chain's CDR3 is CAWAGNSGNTIYF. CDR3 coding DNA: TGTGCCTGGGCAGGGAACTCTGGAAACACCATATATTTT.

V usage is TRBV6-5 and J usage is TRBJ1-2; 10 nucleotides match TRBD1. The CDR3 loop spans 14 amino acids. The trim removed 6 bases at V and 8 bases at J, leaving 9 bases unmatched. CDR1 and CDR2 (germline): MNHEY, SVGAGI. CDR3 DNA sequence: TGTGCCAGCAGCCTGGACAGGGGGTCGGAGGGCTACACCTTC. Protein product: CASSLDRGSEGYTF.

This chain connects TRBV19 to TRBJ1-1, with D uncertain. Germline V CDR1 and CDR2: LNHDA, SQIVND (reference sequence). Trimming pared 5 bases from V and 1 base from J, leaving 5 bases between. The CDR3 runs 12 residues. This CDR3 reads CASSLPNTEAFF. CDR3 nucleotide sequence: TGTGCCAGTAGTCTTCCGAACACTGAAGCTTTCTTT.

This clone showed up just once. The CDR3 protein is CASSGAGGTDTQYF. In DNA form, the CDR3 reads TGTGCCAGCAGCGGCGCGGGGGGGACAGATACGCAGTATTTT. The chain carries TRBV9 and TRBJ2-3; TRBD2 matches at 9 bases. V lost 3 bases to trimming and J lost 3 bases; unmatched junction nucleotides: 2. Per germline, CDR1 SGDLS and CDR2 YYNGEE. There are 14 residues in the CDR3.

V and J are TRBV11-2 and TRBJ1-2; 7 bases are a match to TRBD1. The CDR3 is 12 residues long. Germline CDR1 reads SGHAT; CDR2 reads FQNNGV. Germline trimming cut 7 bases from V and 5 bases from J; bases unmatched to any gene: 4. CDR3 sequence: CASTQTGYGYTF. CDR3 DNA sequence: TGTGCCAGCACCCAGACAGGGTATGGCTACACCTTC.

CDR3 sequence (DNA): TGCGCCAGCAGTCAGGGGAGAGAGACCCAGTACTTC. As protein: CASSQGRETQYF. The rearrangement links TRBV10-2 to TRBJ2-5; perhaps TRBD1 as D (6 bases). Per germline, CDR1 WSHSY and CDR2 SAAADI. Trimming left V 5 bases short and J 4 bases short, with 8 bases between. The CDR3 runs 12 residues.

This clone was counted only a few times. Other DNA sequences in the same sample also yield this CDR3. The J gene is TRBJ2-2, the V gene TRBV27; no definite D call. Germline lookup yields CDR1 MNHEY and CDR2 SMNVEV (reference sequence). V lost 2 bases and J lost 1, with 5 bases in between. The CDR3 loop spans 14 amino acids. CDR3 region: CASSLGQNTGELFF. DNA of the CDR3: TGTGCCAGCAGTTTAGGGCAGAACACCGGGGAGCTGTTTTTT.

J is TRBJ2-6 and V is TRBV14; D gene ambiguous. This CDR3 has 13 residues. Trimming removed 4 bases at V and 4 bases at J, with 5 bases between. Germline CDR1 SGHDN, CDR2 FVKESK. CDR3 amino acids: CASSPSGANVLTF. The CDR3 DNA reads TGTGCCAGCAGCCCCTCCGGGGCCAACGTCCTGACTTTC.

The chain links TRBV10-1 to TRBJ2-4, with D hard to call. In germline, CDR1 is WNHNN, CDR2 SYGVQD (reference sequence). The CDR3 loop spans 17 amino acids. Trimming took off 0 bases at V and 0 bases at J, with 12 bases between the two ends. Here the CDR3 reads CASSESIPLLAKNIQYF. As DNA, the CDR3 is TGCGCCAGCAGTGAGTCGATTCCCTTACTAGCCAAAAACATTCAGTACTTC.

The V and J genes are TRBV13 and TRBJ2-1; no definite D call. The CDR3 has 13 amino acids. Germline CDR1 and CDR2: PRHDT and FYEKMQ (reference sequence). V lost 5 bases to trimming and J lost 7 bases, with 12 bases between them. Here the CDR3 DNA reads TGTGCCAGCAGCCCAGTTGGTTCGAATGAGCAGTTCTTC. Translating gives CASSPVGSNEQFF. Combining the CDR3 with reference TRBV13 and TRBJ2-1 gives the whole variable domain AAGVIQSPRHLIKEKRETATLKCYPIPRHDTVYWYQQGPGQDPQFLISFYEKMQSDKGSIPDRFSAQQFSDYHSELNMSSLELGDSALYFCASSPVGSNEQFFGPGTRLTVL.

This clone was detected a few times. The V call is TRBV6-6, the J call TRBJ2-5, with unresolved D. The CDR3 contains 10 residues. The germline V gene encodes CDR1 MNHNY and CDR2 SVGAGI (reference sequence). V was shortened by 10 bases and J by 5 bases, with 8 bases between the two germline ends. This CDR3 reads CATRSETQYF. The CDR3 bases are TGTGCCACCCGGTCTGAGACCCAGTACTTC.

The chain joins TRBV6-1 to TRBJ1-4; D is ambiguous. V lost 8 bases and J 8 bases, leaving 12 bases between the germline ends. The germline V gene has CDR1 MNHNS and CDR2 SASEGT. The CDR3 is 12 amino acids. Here the CDR3 reads CASRSLEEKLFF. CDR3 sequence (DNA): TGTGCCAGCCGAAGTTTAGAGGAAAAACTGTTTTTT.

The chain links TRBV14 to TRBJ2-3; 8 bases align to TRBD1. CDR1 is SGHDN and CDR2 is FVKESK in the germline V gene. Trimming cost V 5 bases and J 0 bases; bases outside gene matches: 10. The CDR3 runs to 17 residues. CDR3 sequence: CASSSRRQGRSTDTQYF. CDR3 DNA: TGTGCCAGCAGCTCCCGTAGACAGGGGAGAAGCACAGATACGCAGTATTTT. Using reference TRBV14 and TRBJ2-3 for the parts outside the CDR3, the full variable domain is EAGVTQFPSHSVIEKGQTVTLRCDPISGHDNLYWYRRVMGKEIKFLLHFVKESKQDESGMPNNRFLAERTGGTYSTLKVQPAELEDSGVYFCASSSRRQGRSTDTQYFGPGTRLTVL.

This clone occurred once. The gene calls are TRBV10-3 and TRBJ1-3; 9 bases align to TRBD1. Germline V CDR1 and CDR2: ENHRY, SYGVKD. This CDR3 comprises 15 residues. V dropped 4 bases and J dropped 6; count of bases not matched to a gene: 7. CDR3 bases: TGTGCCATCAGTGCCGGGACAGGGAGGGAAAACACCATATATTTT. The encoded protein is CAISAGTGRENTIYF.

J is TRBJ2-1 and V is TRBV27, with 8 nucleotides matching TRBD1. In germline, CDR1 is MNHEY, CDR2 SMNVEV (reference sequence). V dropped 2 bases and J dropped 6; count of bases not matched to a gene: 6. The CDR3 sequence is 15 residues long. The CDR3 DNA reads TGTGCCAGCAGTTTAGGGGACAGGATTTTCAATGAGCAGTTCTTC. Its protein product is CASSLGDRIFNEQFF.

The chain joins TRBV28 to TRBJ2-6, with 7 bases lining up with TRBD2. Trimming took 2 bases from V and 2 from J; bases not matched to a gene: 0. Germline CDR1 MDHEN, CDR2 SYDVKM. This CDR3 has 15 residues. The CDR3 DNA reads TGTGCCAGCAGTTTAGGGGGGGCTGGGGCCAACGTCCTGACTTTC. Its translation is CASSLGGAGANVLTF.